These T cell receptor beta chains were read from a single sample in a study of blood T cells in healthy people across ages. MiXCR, run by TCRdb on the 5' RACE reads, gives a single entry per CDR3 protein. The sample lists about 800,000 distinct CDR3 sequences, approximately 25% occurring once. The same sample was also studied in work on T cells of mothers and their children.

The sequenced material came from blood. Receptors originate from a boy between 10 and 17 years old in good health. The CDR3 runs from the conserved cysteine through the conserved F or W. The D gene is left open where the match is weak. Not all rows give a size; the values are once, few, many and, for expanded clones, a class.

J gene	clone size	D gene	V gene	CDR3 protein	CDR3 DNA
TRBJ2-7	NA	TRBD1	TRBV29-1	CSVEDKTGGWYEQYF	TGCAGCGTTGAAGATAAAACAGGGGGTTGGTACGAGCAGTACTTC
TRBJ1-5	few	NA	TRBV6-2/TRBV6-3	CATSTPQGHQPQHF	TGTGCCACTTCAACCCCTCAGGGGCATCAGCCCCAGCATTTT
TRBJ2-4	NA	NA	TRBV3-1	CASSQVRGDIQYF	TGTGCCAGCAGCCAAGTGAGGGGGGACATTCAGTACTTC
TRBJ2-7	few	NA	TRBV7-9	CASSYPRGSEQYF	TGTGCCAGCAGCTACCCTCGGGGTAGCGAGCAGTACTTC
TRBJ2-5	few	TRBD2	TRBV5-5	CASSAGSSGQETQYF	TGTGCCAGCAGCGCCGGGTCTAGCGGGCAAGAGACCCAGTACTTC
TRBJ2-5	few	TRBD2	TRBV3-1	CASSQRPGLVEETQYF	TGTGCCAGCAGCCAGCGACCGGGACTAGTCGAAGAGACCCAGTACTTC
TRBJ1-5	few	NA	TRBV27	CASSIALAEPQHF	TGTGCCAGCAGTATTGCGTTGGCGGAGCCCCAGCATTTT
TRBJ2-7	NA	NA	TRBV29-1	CSVVGKRASYEQYF	TGCAGCGTTGTCGGAAAAAGGGCCAGCTACGAGCAGTACTTC
TRBJ2-2	NA	TRBD2	TRBV4-2	CASSQDWSSGIVNTGELFF	TGTGCCAGCAGCCAAGATTGGTCTAGCGGGATAGTGAACACCGGGGAGCTGTTTTTT
TRBJ2-3	few	TRBD1	TRBV5-4	CASSDRRQGSTDTQYF	TGTGCCAGCAGCGATAGAAGACAGGGAAGTACAGATACGCAGTATTTT
TRBJ1-1	many	TRBD1	TRBV6-5	CASSWTGENTEAFF	TGTGCCAGCAGTTGGACAGGGGAGAACACTGAAGCTTTCTTT
TRBJ1-1	NA	NA	TRBV21-1	CASSTRGMNTEAFF	TGTGCCAGCAGCACCAGGGGCATGAACACTGAAGCTTTCTTT
TRBJ2-5	NA	NA	TRBV25-1	CACRASQETQYF	TGTGCCTGCAGGGCTAGCCAAGAGACCCAGTACTTC
TRBJ2-5	NA	NA	TRBV6-2/TRBV6-3	CASRDGGETQYF	TGTGCCAGCAGGGACGGGGGTGAGACCCAGTACTTC
TRBJ1-1	NA	NA	TRBV4-2	CASSQDTRARGNTEAFF	TGTGCCAGCAGCCAAGATACCAGGGCCCGCGGAAACACTGAAGCTTTCTTT
TRBJ1-1	NA	TRBD1	TRBV5-1	CASSAAGGPEAFF	TGCGCCAGCAGCGCGGCAGGGGGCCCTGAAGCTTTCTTT
TRBJ2-7	NA	TRBD1	TRBV5-1	CASSATGQGSEQYF	TGCGCCAGCAGCGCCACGGGACAGGGATCCGAGCAGTACTTC
TRBJ1-4	few	NA	TRBV7-9	CASGIQEKLFF	TGTGCCAGCGGAATCCAAGAAAAACTGTTTTTT
TRBJ1-6	few	NA	TRBV18	CASSRPGPGSALHF	TGTGCCAGCTCACGCCCCGGCCCCGGTTCGGCCCTCCACTTT
TRBJ2-7	few	NA	TRBV11-2	CASSLDRVTGLGHYEQYF	TGTGCCAGCAGCTTAGATCGGGTAACAGGGTTGGGACACTACGAGCAGTACTTC
TRBJ2-7	NA	NA	TRBV28	CASSSLGVPRAYEQYF	TGTGCCAGCAGTAGCCTCGGGGTTCCTCGTGCCTACGAGCAGTACTTC
TRBJ2-1	NA	NA	TRBV6-2/TRBV6-3	CASSYSLSASEQFF	TGTGCCAGCAGTTACTCGCTAAGCGCGTCCGAGCAGTTCTTC
TRBJ2-3	few	NA	TRBV9	CASSAASGSTDTQYF	TGTGCCAGCAGCGCCGCAAGCGGAAGCACAGATACGCAGTATTTT
TRBJ2-3	NA	NA	TRBV7-9	CSSSHPIVRDSGDQRADTQYF	TGTTCCAGCAGCCACCCCATAGTCCGGGACAGCGGGGACCAGAGAGCAGATACGCAGTATTTT
TRBJ2-7	few	TRBD1	TRBV7-7	CASSPQPGGTYEQYF	TGTGCTAGCAGCCCACAGCCAGGGGGAACCTACGAGCAGTACTTC
TRBJ1-1	NA	NA	TRBV29-1	CSVGETLNTEAFF	TGCAGCGTTGGGGAGACACTGAACACTGAAGCTTTCTTT